The rows below give T cell receptor beta chains drawn from one sample of a study of blood T cell repertoires in COVID-19. Produced via immunoSEQ multiplex PCR; TCRdb's table is partial and in-frame only. The sample has more than 300,000 clones; more than 70% are singletons. What was sequenced was peripheral blood. The receptors come from a woman in her 70s with COVID-19, enrolled during active disease. Both conserved end residues are part of each CDR3. The order of the fields is J gene, V gene, D gene, clone size, CDR3 DNA, CDR3 protein. D genes are given only for firm matches. For some rows the clone size is stated as once, few or many, or as a class when expanded; others skip it.

j_call: TRBJ2-1
v_call: TRBV7-2
d_call: -
clone_size: -
cdr3_nt: TGTGCCAGCACCTTAAGACAAAAACACAATGAGCAGTTCTTC
cdr3_aa: CASTLRQKHNEQFF

j_call: TRBJ1-2
v_call: TRBV19
d_call: TRBD1
clone_size: -
cdr3_nt: TGTGCCAGTAGTATAGGGGACAGGGCGAGATTCTATGGCTACACCTTC
cdr3_aa: CASSIGDRARFYGYTF

j_call: TRBJ1-1
v_call: TRBV27
d_call: -
clone_size: -
cdr3_nt: TGTGCCAGCAGTTTATCGCGGTCGACTGAAGCTTTCTTT
cdr3_aa: CASSLSRSTEAFF

j_call: TRBJ1-1
v_call: TRBV28
d_call: TRBD1
clone_size: -
cdr3_nt: TGTGCCAGCAGTTTCAGGGGGCTCACTGAAGCTTTCTTT
cdr3_aa: CASSFRGLTEAFF

j_call: TRBJ2-2
v_call: TRBV7-2
d_call: -
clone_size: -
cdr3_nt: TGTGCCAGCACCCCATCCAGGGGCACCGGGGAGCTGTTTTTT
cdr3_aa: CASTPSRGTGELFF

j_call: TRBJ1-2
v_call: TRBV4-1
d_call: TRBD1
clone_size: -
cdr3_nt: TGCGCCAGCAGCCAAGGGACAGGGGAGGTGTATGGCTACACCTTC
cdr3_aa: CASSQGTGEVYGYTF

j_call: TRBJ1-1
v_call: TRBV6-5
d_call: -
clone_size: -
cdr3_nt: TGTGTCAGCAGGGTGGACAGTCTGAACACTGAAGCTTTCTTT
cdr3_aa: CVSRVDSLNTEAFF

j_call: TRBJ1-5
v_call: TRBV2
d_call: TRBD1
clone_size: -
cdr3_nt: TGTGCCAGCAGCGGACAGGGATATAGCAATCAGCCCCAGCATTTT
cdr3_aa: CASSGQGYSNQPQHF

j_call: TRBJ2-3
v_call: TRBV24-1
d_call: TRBD2
clone_size: -
cdr3_nt: TGTGCCACCAGTGAGCCCGGGACTAGGGGGTCGGATACGCAGTATTTT
cdr3_aa: CATSEPGTRGSDTQYF

j_call: TRBJ2-3
v_call: TRBV6-2/TRBV6-3
d_call: TRBD2
clone_size: -
cdr3_nt: TGTGCCAGCAGTTGGTTGGCGGGGGGGCCGACAGATACGCAGTATTTT
cdr3_aa: CASSWLAGGPTDTQYF

j_call: TRBJ1-2
v_call: TRBV5-1
d_call: -
clone_size: -
cdr3_nt: TGCGCCAGCAGTGTAAACGGGGAGGGCGGCTACACCTTC
cdr3_aa: CASSVNGEGGYTF

j_call: TRBJ2-7
v_call: TRBV15
d_call: -
clone_size: few
cdr3_nt: TGTGCCACCAGCAGAGCGGTTGTCTACGAGCAGTACTTC
cdr3_aa: CATSRAVVYEQYF

j_call: TRBJ1-2
v_call: TRBV12-3/TRBV12-4
d_call: -
clone_size: -
cdr3_nt: TGTGCCAGCAGCCCCCAGGGTTCGATCGGCTACACCTTC
cdr3_aa: CASSPQGSIGYTF

j_call: TRBJ2-5
v_call: TRBV5-1
d_call: TRBD1
clone_size: -
cdr3_nt: TGCGCCAGCAGCTTAGGACAGGGGTCCCGAGAGACCCAGTACTTC
cdr3_aa: CASSLGQGSRETQYF

j_call: TRBJ2-5
v_call: TRBV7-8
d_call: TRBD2
clone_size: -
cdr3_nt: TGTGCCAGCAGCCCCCAGACTAGCGGGTTCCAAGAGACCCAGTACTTC
cdr3_aa: CASSPQTSGFQETQYF

j_call: TRBJ2-7
v_call: TRBV27
d_call: -
clone_size: -
cdr3_nt: TGTGCCAGCAGTTTAACCACTTGGGCGCCGACCTACGAGCAGTACTTC
cdr3_aa: CASSLTTWAPTYEQYF

j_call: TRBJ1-3
v_call: TRBV7-2
d_call: TRBD1
clone_size: -
cdr3_nt: TGTGCCAGCAGCTTTACAGGGGGCGCAGGAAACACCATATATTTT
cdr3_aa: CASSFTGGAGNTIYF

j_call: TRBJ1-2
v_call: TRBV7-9
d_call: -
clone_size: few
cdr3_nt: TGTGCCAGCAGCTTAACAGGGTTCGGGGCCTATGGCTACACCTTC
cdr3_aa: CASSLTGFGAYGYTF

j_call: TRBJ1-1
v_call: TRBV19
d_call: -
clone_size: -
cdr3_nt: TGTGCCAGTCGGAAAGACAGTTATGCTGAAGCTTTCTTT
cdr3_aa: CASRKDSYAEAFF

j_call: TRBJ2-2
v_call: TRBV5-6
d_call: -
clone_size: once
cdr3_nt: TGTGCCAGCAGCTTGCTCGGGACGAACACCGGGGAGCTGTTTTTT
cdr3_aa: CASSLLGTNTGELFF

j_call: TRBJ2-5
v_call: TRBV5-1
d_call: -
clone_size: -
cdr3_nt: TGCGCCAGCATCCCATCGCCGGGACAAGAGACCCAGTACTTC
cdr3_aa: CASIPSPGQETQYF

j_call: TRBJ1-2
v_call: TRBV5-1
d_call: TRBD1
clone_size: -
cdr3_nt: TGCGCCAGCACCGCTACCTCCCGACAGGGGGTAACCTTC
cdr3_aa: CASTATSRQGVTF

j_call: TRBJ1-2
v_call: TRBV5-1
d_call: -
clone_size: -
cdr3_nt: TGCGCCAGCAGCTTGGACGAGGGTTCGGATGGCTACACCTTC
cdr3_aa: CASSLDEGSDGYTF

j_call: TRBJ1-1
v_call: TRBV19
d_call: TRBD1
clone_size: -
cdr3_nt: TGTGCCAGTAGTAAGGACAGGGGACCTGAAGCTTTCTTT
cdr3_aa: CASSKDRGPEAFF

j_call: TRBJ1-2
v_call: TRBV1
d_call: -
clone_size: -
cdr3_nt: TGCACCAGCAGCCAATATAGGGACAGAATCCACTATGGCTACACCTTC
cdr3_aa: CTSSQYRDRIHYGYTF

j_call: TRBJ1-6
v_call: TRBV2
d_call: TRBD1
clone_size: -
cdr3_nt: TGTGCCAGCAGCAGGGGGCACCTTGGGAATTCACCCCTCCACTTT
cdr3_aa: CASSRGHLGNSPLHF

j_call: TRBJ2-2
v_call: TRBV29-1
d_call: -
clone_size: -
cdr3_nt: TGCAGCGTCGCTACAGGTACCGGGGAGCTGTTTTTT
cdr3_aa: CSVATGTGELFF

j_call: TRBJ1-2
v_call: TRBV30
d_call: TRBD1
clone_size: -
cdr3_nt: TGTGCCTGGGAACAGGGGGGGACTGGCTACACCTTC
cdr3_aa: CAWEQGGTGYTF

j_call: TRBJ1-1
v_call: TRBV5-1
d_call: -
clone_size: once
cdr3_nt: TGCGCCAGCATGGGGGGGCTCGCGGCTTTCTTT
cdr3_aa: CASMGGLAAFF

j_call: TRBJ2-1
v_call: TRBV18
d_call: TRBD1
clone_size: -
cdr3_nt: TGTGCCAGCTCACAACGACAGGGTTTCGACAATGAGCAGTTCTTC
cdr3_aa: CASSQRQGFDNEQFF

j_call: TRBJ1-6
v_call: TRBV27
d_call: -
clone_size: -
cdr3_nt: TGTGCCAGCAGTTTCGGGTATAATTCACCCCTCCACTTT
cdr3_aa: CASSFGYNSPLHF

j_call: TRBJ1-5
v_call: TRBV11-2
d_call: TRBD1
clone_size: -
cdr3_nt: TGTGCCAGCAGCTTAGGAGGGACAGGGTTAAATCAGCCCCAGCATTTT
cdr3_aa: CASSLGGTGLNQPQHF

j_call: TRBJ1-2
v_call: TRBV9
d_call: -
clone_size: -
cdr3_nt: TGTGCCAGCAGCCCAGGGGATAACTATGGCTACACCTTC
cdr3_aa: CASSPGDNYGYTF

j_call: TRBJ1-5
v_call: TRBV28
d_call: -
clone_size: -
cdr3_nt: -
cdr3_aa: CASSTSGQPQHF